The rows below give T cell receptor beta chains drawn from one sample of a study of somatic mutations in cytotoxic T cells in rheumatoid arthritis. Clones were sequenced by immunoSEQ multiplex PCR, and TCRdb holds only the in-frame ones, with some missing. The table shows 25,000 to 30,000 clones, with 82% occurring only once. Specimen: CD8+ T cells sorted from blood. These receptors were collected from a man in his forties or fifties in good health. Both conserved end residues are part of each CDR3. The D gene is left open where the match is weak. Only part of the rows carry a size: once, few, many, or a class if the clone is expanded.

TRBD1	-	TRBJ2-1	TRBV5-5	CASSSPGQGYNEQFF	TGTGCCAGCAGCTCTCCGGGACAGGGGTACAATGAGCAGTTCTTC
TRBD1	-	TRBJ2-3	TRBV10-1	CASSGRDRGPSTDTQYF	TGCGCCAGCAGTGGGAGGGACAGGGGGCCTAGCACAGATACGCAGTATTTT
TRBD2	-	TRBJ2-2	TRBV11-2	CASSLTSGSGTGELFF	TGTGCCAGCAGCTTAACTAGCGGGAGTGGAACCGGGGAGCTGTTTTTT
TRBD1	-	TRBJ1-2	TRBV4-2	CASSHTGGADANYGYTF	TGTGCCAGCAGCCACACAGGGGGCGCGGACGCTAACTATGGCTACACCTTC
-	-	TRBJ1-1	TRBV29-1	CSVASGYEAFF	TGCAGCGTTGCCTCGGGCTATGAAGCTTTCTTT
-	-	TRBJ2-1	TRBV11-3	CASTWMPPWVFF	TGTGCCAGCACCTGGATGCCCCCTTGGGTGTTCTTC
-	-	TRBJ2-1	TRBV7-8	CASSLAYVNEQFF	TGTGCCAGCAGCTTAGCTTATGTGAATGAGCAGTTCTTC
-	-	TRBJ1-1	TRBV13	CASSFEQGLTEAFF	TGTGCCAGCAGCTTCGAACAGGGACTAACTGAAGCTTTCTTT
TRBD1	-	TRBJ1-5	TRBV19	CASSYDREGNQPQHF	TGTGCCAGTAGTTACGACAGGGAGGGCAATCAGCCCCAGCATTTT
-	-	TRBJ2-1	TRBV7-9	CASSPDIRSYNEQFF	TGTGCCAGCAGCCCGGACATCCGCTCCTACAATGAGCAGTTCTTC
TRBD1	-	TRBJ1-5	TRBV7-8	CASSLVQGDQPQHF	TGTGCCAGCAGCTTAGTTCAGGGGGATCAGCCCCAGCATTTT
-	-	TRBJ2-3	TRBV6-1	CASSEADGLGGDTQYF	TGTGCCAGCAGTGAGGCCGACGGCCTAGGGGGGGATACGCAGTATTTT
-	-	TRBJ1-5	TRBV7-8	CASSFIQDGYGDQPQHF	TGTGCCAGCAGCTTCATTCAGGACGGTTACGGCGATCAGCCCCAGCATTTT
-	once	TRBJ2-1	TRBV30	CAWSVGRSSYNEQFF	TGTGCCTGGAGTGTAGGACGGAGTTCCTACAATGAGCAGTTCTTC
-	-	TRBJ1-3	TRBV9	CASSVGGLGGAVGNTIYF	TGTGCCAGCAGCGTAGGGGGCTTGGGCGGGGCGGTCGGAAACACCATATATTTT
TRBD1	-	TRBJ2-3	TRBV7-9	CASSSGGRTDTQYF	TGTGCCAGCAGCTCAGGGGGCCGCACAGATACGCAGTATTTT
TRBD1	-	TRBJ2-7	TRBV5-6	CASRTGTGAYEQYF	TGTGCCAGCAGGACCGGGACAGGGGCCTACGAGCAGTACTTC
-	-	TRBJ2-7	TRBV11-1	CASSYGPGGEYEQYF	TGTGCCAGCAGCTATGGACCCGGAGGCGAGTACGAGCAGTACTTC
-	-	TRBJ2-7	TRBV4-2	CASSQVSSSFSYEQYF	TGTGCCAGCAGCCAAGTCTCTTCTAGCTTCTCCTACGAGCAGTACTTC
-	-	TRBJ1-1	TRBV7-9	CASSLEGHGNTEAFF	TGTGCCAGCAGCTTAGAGGGACACGGAAACACTGAAGCTTTCTTT
-	few	TRBJ1-2	TRBV7-9	CASSHWTEANYGYTF	TGTGCCAGCAGCCATTGGACAGAAGCTAACTATGGCTACACCTTC
TRBD2	-	TRBJ2-7	TRBV4-1	CASSQVLRLAGSYEQYF	TGCGCCAGCAGCCAAGTTCTTAGACTAGCGGGATCCTACGAGCAGTACTTC
-	once	TRBJ2-1	TRBV13	CASSLGRSYNEQFF	TGTGCCAGCAGCTTAGGCCGGTCTTACAATGAGCAGTTCTTC
TRBD2	-	TRBJ2-1	TRBV11-3	CASGSREAGLPNEQFF	TGTGCCAGCGGATCCCGTGAAGCGGGACTTCCCAATGAGCAGTTCTTC
TRBD1	-	TRBJ2-7	TRBV7-6	CASSLGQGIPYEQYF	TGTGCCAGCAGCTTAGGACAGGGGATTCCCTACGAGCAGTACTTC
-	few	TRBJ2-7	TRBV11-3	CASSVGSAYEQYF	TGTGCCAGCAGCGTCGGGTCGGCCTACGAGCAGTACTTC
TRBD2	once	TRBJ2-3	TRBV11-3	CASSLETSGMSDTQYF	TGTGCCAGCAGCTTAGAGACTAGCGGGATGTCAGATACGCAGTATTTT
-	-	TRBJ2-7	TRBV6-5	CASSSGTYEQYF	TGTGCCAGCAGTTCCGGGACGTACGAGCAGTACTTC